Listed below are T cell receptor beta chains from one sample, sequenced in a study of blood T cell repertoires in COVID-19. Clones were sequenced by immunoSEQ multiplex PCR, and TCRdb holds only the in-frame ones, with some missing. The profile covers 190,000 or so clones, with 65% to 80% appearing a single time and roughly 13% taken by the ten largest. The specimen was peripheral blood. These receptors all come from a man aged 50 or older who had recovered from COVID-19. Each CDR3 is given with its conserved first and last residue. A D gene is named only where the DNA matches it firmly. Some rows have no size entry. The others give once, few or many, or a class for an expanded clone.

j_gene,v_gene,abundance,d_gene,CDR3aa,CDR3nt
TRBJ2-7,TRBV3-1/TRBV3-2,.,.,CATESGVSYEQYF,TGTGCCACCGAATCAGGGGTCTCCTACGAGCAGTACTTC
TRBJ2-4,TRBV28,.,.,CAAGLGAKNIQYF,TGTGCCGCGGGCCTGGGAGCCAAAAACATTCAGTACTTC
TRBJ2-7,TRBV3-1/TRBV3-2,.,.,CASSQTRDEQYF,TGTGCCAGCAGCCAGACTAGGGACGAGCAGTACTTC
TRBJ1-2,TRBV7-2,.,.,CASSRNTGSVIGGYTF,TGTGCCAGCAGCCGTAATACAGGGTCGGTTATTGGCGGCTACACCTTC
TRBJ2-7,TRBV28,.,.,CASSSATGFEQYF,TGTGCCAGCAGTTCCGCAACAGGGTTCGAGCAGTACTTC
TRBJ1-1,TRBV5-1,.,.,CASSLPGQQEAFF,TGCGCCAGCAGCTTGCCTGGACAGCAAGAAGCTTTCTTT
TRBJ2-5,TRBV5-1,.,TRBD1,CASSLAPGQGVREYQETQYF,TGCGCCAGCAGCTTGGCTCCGGGACAGGGGGTACGGGAGTACCAAGAGACCCAGTACTTC
TRBJ2-5,TRBV20-1,.,.,CSAQGEETQYF,TGCAGTGCCCAAGGGGAAGAGACCCAGTACTTC
TRBJ2-1,TRBV10-3,.,TRBD2,CAISAPGGNEQFF,TGTGCCATCAGTGCTCCGGGGGGCAATGAGCAGTTCTTC
TRBJ1-2,TRBV25-1,.,TRBD1,CASSDGDRDVGYTF,TGTGCCAGCAGTGATGGGGACAGGGATGTCGGCTACACCTTC
TRBJ2-1,TRBV2,.,.,CASTQSSYNEQFF,TGTGCCAGTACACAGAGCTCCTACAATGAGCAGTTCTTC
TRBJ2-7,TRBV6-6,.,.,CASSWGSAGRSYEQYF,TGTGCCAGCAGTTGGGGGTCAGCGGGTAGGTCGTACGAGCAGTACTTC
TRBJ2-3,TRBV6-6,.,TRBD2,CASSGEGRGHTDTQYF,TGTGCCAGCAGTGGGGAGGGGCGCGGGCACACAGATACGCAGTATTTT
TRBJ1-4,TRBV13,.,.,CASSLGAGEDEKLFF,TGTGCCAGCAGCTTAGGCGCCGGGGAGGATGAAAAACTGTTTTTT
TRBJ2-1,TRBV9,once,TRBD1,CASSARQGAAYNEQFF,TGTGCCAGCAGCGCCCGACAGGGGGCTGCCTACAATGAGCAGTTCTTC
TRBJ2-7,TRBV30,few,TRBD2,CAWKGREATSDEQYF,TGTGCCTGGAAGGGGCGGGAGGCCACCTCTGACGAGCAGTACTTC
TRBJ2-3,TRBV24-1,.,TRBD2,CATSDTSGSRTDTQYF,TGTGCCACCAGTGATACTAGCGGGAGCCGCACAGATACGCAGTATTTT
TRBJ2-7,TRBV9,once,.,CASSVAQGSYEQYF,TGTGCCAGCAGCGTAGCACAGGGATCCTACGAGCAGTACTTC
TRBJ2-5,TRBV2,.,.,CASIAAATFQETQYF,TGTGCCAGCATCGCGGCGGCAACTTTCCAAGAGACCCAGTACTTC
TRBJ2-1,TRBV10-3,.,TRBD1,CAIKDRGDLNEQFF,TGTGCCATCAAAGACAGGGGTGATTTAAATGAGCAGTTCTTC
TRBJ1-4,TRBV18,.,.,CASSRTPDLSGEKLFF,TGTGCCAGCTCACGAACCCCAGACCTTTCGGGTGAAAAACTGTTTTTT
TRBJ2-5,TRBV7-8,.,TRBD2,CASSLVGLGGLATQTQYF,TGTGCCAGCAGCTTAGTTGGCTTAGGCGGACTAGCGACGCAGACCCAGTACTTC
TRBJ2-7,TRBV7-8,.,TRBD2,CASSLVPGGISEQYF,TGTGCCAGCAGCTTAGTTCCGGGAGGGATTAGCGAGCAGTACTTC
TRBJ1-1,TRBV29-1,.,TRBD1,CSAPGQGNPEAFF,TGCAGCGCCCCGGGACAGGGTAACCCTGAAGCTTTCTTT
TRBJ2-1,TRBV25-1,.,.,CASSDLSGLFPHEQFF,TGTGCCAGCAGTGATCTCAGCGGACTTTTCCCCCATGAGCAGTTCTTC
TRBJ2-2,TRBV20-1,once,TRBD2,CSASISGTPGELFF,TGCAGTGCTAGTATTAGCGGGACCCCCGGGGAGCTGTTTTTT
TRBJ2-1,TRBV7-6,once,TRBD2,CASSFGGRWANEQFF,TGTGCCAGCAGCTTTGGCGGGAGGTGGGCCAATGAGCAGTTCTTC
TRBJ2-3,TRBV29-1,.,.,CSVEEAPGTDTQYF,TGCAGCGTTGAAGAGGCACCCGGCACAGATACGCAGTATTTT
TRBJ1-5,TRBV28,.,TRBD1,CASSSGDRVVQPQHF,TGTGCCAGCAGTTCTGGGGACAGGGTGGTTCAGCCCCAGCATTTT
TRBJ2-6,TRBV7-6,.,.,CASSPRELDLTGANVLTF,TGTGCCAGCAGCCCCCGGGAATTGGATCTAACTGGGGCCAACGTCCTGACTTTC
TRBJ2-1,TRBV7-6,.,.,CASSQFPRSYNEQFF,TGTGCCAGCAGCCAATTCCCTAGGTCCTACAATGAGCAGTTCTTC
TRBJ1-5,TRBV7-9,once,TRBD1,CASSRDRANQPQHF,TGTGCCAGCAGCCGGGACAGGGCCAATCAGCCCCAGCATTTT
TRBJ2-1,TRBV7-9,few,TRBD2,CASSLVAGALGREQFF,TGTGCCAGCAGCTTAGTAGCGGGGGCCTTGGGCAGGGAGCAGTTCTTC
TRBJ2-7,TRBV7-3,.,TRBD1,CASSQLGGGEQYF,TGTGCCAGCAGTCAGTTAGGGGGCGGCGAGCAGTACTTC
TRBJ2-2,TRBV19,.,.,CASNRWGQEGTGELFF,TGTGCCAGTAACCGATGGGGACAAGAGGGCACCGGGGAGCTGTTTTTT
TRBJ2-5,TRBV3-1/TRBV3-2,.,TRBD1,CASSVRTGGMETQYF,TGTGCCAGCAGCGTTAGGACAGGGGGCATGGAGACCCAGTACTTC
TRBJ2-1,TRBV30,.,.,CAWSTGSSYNEQFF,TGTGCCTGGAGCACAGGTAGCTCCTACAATGAGCAGTTCTTC
TRBJ2-3,TRBV6-5,.,.,CASRQGSLTDTQYF,TGTGCCAGCAGACAGGGTAGTCTAACAGATACGCAGTATTTT
TRBJ1-4,TRBV19,.,.,CASSITRKTNEKLFF,TGTGCCAGTAGTATAACAAGAAAAACTAATGAAAAACTGTTTTTT
TRBJ2-7,TRBV12-3/TRBV12-4,.,.,CASSTQRANEQYF,TGTGCCAGCAGTACCCAGAGGGCGAACGAGCAGTACTTC
TRBJ2-2,TRBV30,.,.,CAWSVSPSTGELFF,TGTGCCTGGAGTGTTTCACCCAGCACCGGGGAGCTGTTTTTT
TRBJ2-5,TRBV5-6,.,TRBD2,CASRRGGTGETQYF,TGTGCCAGCAGGCGGGGGGGAACAGGAGAGACCCAGTACTTC
TRBJ2-2,TRBV27,.,.,CASSSAPLGTGELFF,TGTGCCAGCAGTTCTGCCCCACTCGGTACCGGGGAGCTGTTTTTT
TRBJ1-2,TRBV27,.,.,CASSLSTGGNYGYTF,TGTGCCAGCAGTTTATCGACCGGGGGTAACTATGGCTACACCTTC
TRBJ1-2,TRBV19,.,TRBD1,CASSITGETGDGYTF,TGTGCCAGTAGTATAACGGGCGAAACAGGGGATGGCTACACCTTC
TRBJ2-2,TRBV6-5,.,.,CASKGVPGELFF,TGTGCCAGCAAAGGGGTCCCAGGGGAGCTGTTTTTT
TRBJ2-3,TRBV2,once,TRBD2,CASSALGPSAGATDTQYF,TGTGCCAGCAGTGCCTTGGGGCCTTCGGCGGGAGCCACAGATACGCAGTATTTT